One and the same sample provided the 20 T cell receptor beta chains below, sequenced in a study of T cell responses to AZD1222 COVID-19 vaccine. Method: immunoSEQ multiplex PCR; TCRdb's copy keeps in-frame clones and lacks some. The sample consists of roughly 100,000 clones, over 75% of them appearing once. The sequencing here drew on peripheral blood, taken on day 0 of AZD1222 vaccination. These TCRs come from an adult in good health.

The V and J genes are TRBV10-1 and TRBJ2-1; 12 bases match TRBD2. The CDR3 loop spans 14 amino acids. Unmatched junction bases numbered 3, after V lost 5 bases and J lost 7 bases. Germline-derived CDR1 and CDR2 are WNHNN and SYGVQD (reference sequence). CDR3 protein: CASSLGLAGNEQFF. DNA of the CDR3: TGCGCCAGCAGTCTTGGACTAGCGGGGAATGAGCAGTTCTTC.

The chain is built from TRBV13 and TRBJ1-4, with a weak D call TRBD1 (5 bases). Per the germline V gene, CDR1 is PRHDT and CDR2 is FYEKMQ (reference sequence). The ends were cut back, 5 bases at V and 0 bases at J, with 10 bases in the middle. CDR3 length equals 15 residues. The CDR3 reads CASSLGRATNEKLFF. The CDR3 region has the DNA TGTGCCAGCAGCCTGGGACGGGCAACTAATGAAAAACTGTTTTTT.

The chain recombines TRBV12-3 or TRBV12-4 with TRBJ1-2; D remains ambiguous. Trimming cost V 1 base and J 4 bases, with 7 bases left between them. This CDR3 region has 13 residues. The CDR3, as DNA: TGTGCCAGCAGTTTAGAAGTGGTCTATGGCTACACCTTC. It codes for CASSLEVVYGYTF.

The count of this clone is one. This rearrangement joins TRBV27 to TRBJ1-1; the match to TRBD1 covers 8 bases. Germline CDR1 MNHEY, CDR2 SMNVEV (reference sequence). The CDR3 length is 16 residues. The V gene end was trimmed by 3 bases and the J gene end by 1 base; junction bases not matched to a gene: 7. The CDR3 here is CASSLAPGTGNTEAFF. CDR3 nucleotide sequence: TGTGCCAGCAGTTTGGCTCCCGGGACAGGGAACACTGAAGCTTTCTTT.

V usage is TRBV10-2 and J usage is TRBJ2-4; perhaps TRBD1 as D (5 bases). CDR1 and CDR2 (germline): WSHSY, SAAADI. The V gene lost 7 bases and the J gene lost 0 bases, with 10 bases spanning the gap. This CDR3 has 14 amino acids. The CDR3 sequence: CASMQGLAKNIQYF. As DNA, the CDR3 is TGCGCCAGCATGCAGGGTCTAGCCAAAAACATTCAGTACTTC.

The chain uses TRBV18 and TRBJ1-3; D unresolved. The CDR3 loop spans 15 amino acids. From germline, CDR1 is KGHSH and CDR2 LQKENI. The V end lost 2 bases, the J end lost 0 bases, and 8 bases lay between the germline ends. The CDR3 coding sequence is TGTGCCAGCTCACCAAACGACAACTCTGGAAACACCATATATTTT. Translating gives CASSPNDNSGNTIYF.

V gene TRBV29-1 combines with J gene TRBJ1-2; tentative D call: TRBD1 (6 bases). The V and J ends lost 4 bases and 3 bases respectively, with 9 bases between them. CDR1 and CDR2 (germline): SQVTM, ANQGSEA. The CDR3 consists of 12 residues. In DNA, the CDR3 is TGCAGCGTTGTCGAGGGGGACTATGGCTACACCTTC. It encodes CSVVEGDYGYTF. The entire variable domain, with the rest obtained from reference TRBV29-1 and TRBJ1-2, is as follows: SAVISQKPSRDICQRGTSLTIQCQVDSQVTMMFWYRQQPGQSLTLIATANQGSEATYESGFVIDKFPISRPNLTFSTLTVSNMSPEDSSIYLCSVVEGDYGYTFGSGTRLTVV.

The chain couples TRBV29-1 to TRBJ2-3; 7 bases map to TRBD1. CDR3 length: 14 amino acids. The V and J ends lost 6 bases and 4 bases, in that order; junction bases with no gene match: 10. Germline CDR1 reads SQVTM; CDR2 reads ANQGSEA. The CDR3 DNA reads TGCAGCGTCGGAAGACAGGGACAAGCAGATACGCAGTATTTT. Translating gives CSVGRQGQADTQYF.

V usage is TRBV30 and J usage is TRBJ1-1; no firm D call. Trimming took 3 bases from V and 4 from J, leaving 9 bases between them. The CDR3 covers 12 residues. The V gene's germline CDR1 is GTSNPN and CDR2 SVGIG (reference sequence). CDR3 sequence: CAWSAGSTEAFF. DNA for the CDR3: TGTGCCTGGAGCGCTGGTTCCACTGAAGCTTTCTTT.

The chain uses TRBV3-1 (or the pseudogene TRBV3-2) and TRBJ2-2; D gene ambiguous. CDR1 and CDR2 from the germline V gene are LGHDT and YNNKEL (reference sequence). CDR3 size: 13 residues. V was shortened by 4 bases and J by 6 bases, with 9 bases between the two germline ends. CDR3 amino acids: CASSLGRSGELFF. The CDR3 nucleotides read TGTGCCAGCAGCCTAGGGCGGTCCGGGGAGCTGTTTTTT.

The rearrangement links TRBV7-8 to TRBJ1-2; D ambiguous. Trimming left V 5 bases short and J 5 bases short, with 12 bases between. Germline V gene data show CDR1 as SGHVS and CDR2 as FQNEAQ. The CDR3 has 13 amino acids. CDR3 region: CASSPGGSYGYTF. For the CDR3, the DNA is TGTGCCAGCAGCCCAGGCGGGAGTTATGGCTACACCTTC.

This chain connects TRBV7-9 to TRBJ1-2; 7 nucleotides match TRBD1. The CDR3 runs 18 residues. The germline V gene has CDR1 SEHNR and CDR2 FQNEAQ (reference sequence). The J segment lost 4 bases and the V segment lost 4 bases, leaving 18 bases of the junction unmatched. In DNA, the CDR3 is TGTGCCAGCAGCTCGACTTTCGGGGGACAGTGGACTGTCTATGGCTACACCTTC. This sequence encodes CASSSTFGGQWTVYGYTF.

The rearrangement links TRBV7-9 to TRBJ2-4; a weak D match, TRBD1 (5 bases). This CDR3 has 15 residues. Germline values: CDR1 SEHNR, CDR2 FQNEAQ (reference sequence). Between the trimmed V and J ends, which lost 5 bases and 3 bases, there was a span of 14 bases. Here the CDR3 reads CASSLDSLGKNIQYF. The CDR3, as DNA: TGTGCCAGCAGCCTCGACAGTTTAGGCAAAAACATTCAGTACTTC.

The chain uses TRBV11-3 and TRBJ2-2, with no clear D. CDR1 and CDR2 from the germline V gene are SGHNT and YENEEA. The CDR3 totals 17 residues. Trimming cost V 4 bases and J 2 bases, with 17 bases left between them. CDR3 sequence: CASSSTGHPVNTGELFF. The CDR3 nucleotides read TGTGCCAGCAGCTCCACCGGTCACCCAGTAAACACCGGGGAGCTGTTTTTT.

V and J are TRBV9 and TRBJ2-3, with D tentatively TRBD2 (7 bases). Germline loops: CDR1 SGDLS, CDR2 YYNGEE. Trimming stripped 4 bases from V and 6 bases from J, with 15 bases between. The CDR3 consists of 14 residues. The CDR3 nucleotides are TGTGCCAGCAGCCCCTGGGGGGGCGGCGATACGCAGTATTTT. This gives the protein CASSPWGGGDTQYF.

This clone was seen a handful of times. This chain connects TRBV24-1 to TRBJ1-5; TRBD1 matches 7 bases. After removal of 8 bases from V and 1 base from J, the junction contained 7 bases not matched to a gene. CDR3 length: 15 amino acids. Germline values: CDR1 KGHDR, CDR2 SFDVKD. The CDR3 loop is CATKVRTGSNQPQHF. CDR3 DNA: TGTGCCACCAAGGTAAGGACAGGAAGCAATCAGCCCCAGCATTTT.

V and J are TRBV24-1 and TRBJ1-2; D might be TRBD1 (6 bases). Germline values: CDR1 KGHDR, CDR2 SFDVKD. V gave up 7 bases and J gave up 5 bases, with 19 bases separating them. The CDR3 sequence is 15 residues long. The CDR3 DNA is TGTGCCACCAGCATTCCGGGACAAACGGCTTATGGCTACACCTTC. Its protein product is CATSIPGQTAYGYTF.

Comment on this clone: Mismatch with germline at one junction end may stem from a read error. The chain has TRBV19 and TRBJ1-2; TRBD1 might be the D (6 bases). Per germline, CDR1 LNHDA and CDR2 SQIVND (reference sequence). The CDR3 contains 9 residues. The CDR3: CASSIRGHF. CDR3 bases: TGTGCCAGTAGTATACGGGGGCACTTC.

The chain is built from TRBV5-1 and TRBJ1-1; no reliable D call. The CDR3 totals 14 residues. CDR1 and CDR2 (germline): SGHRS, YFSETQ. V lost 5 bases to trimming and J lost 4 bases, with 15 bases between them. CDR3 sequence: CASRTVGRSTEAFF. The CDR3 DNA reads TGCGCCAGCAGGACCGTAGGGCGTAGCACTGAAGCTTTCTTT.

The V call is TRBV7-9, the J call TRBJ1-6, with a tentative D call TRBD1 (6 bases). The CDR3 spans 14 residues. The V end was cut by 3 bases, the J end by 7 bases, with 10 bases between. Germline CDR1 is SEHNR and CDR2 is FQNEAQ (reference sequence). The DNA of the CDR3 is TGTGCCAGCAGCTTTCCCCAGGGGAATTCACCCCTCCACTTT. Protein product: CASSFPQGNSPLHF.